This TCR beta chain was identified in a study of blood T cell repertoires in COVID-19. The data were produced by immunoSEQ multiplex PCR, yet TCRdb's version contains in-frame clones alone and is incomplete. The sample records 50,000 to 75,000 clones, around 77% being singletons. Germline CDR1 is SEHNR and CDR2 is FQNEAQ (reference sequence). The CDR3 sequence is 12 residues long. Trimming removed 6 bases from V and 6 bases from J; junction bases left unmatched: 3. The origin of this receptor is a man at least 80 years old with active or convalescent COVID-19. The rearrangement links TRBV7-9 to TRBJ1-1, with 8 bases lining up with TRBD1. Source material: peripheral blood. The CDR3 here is CASRATGAEAFF. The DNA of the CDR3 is TGTGCCAGCAGAGCGACAGGGGCTGAAGCTTTCTTT.